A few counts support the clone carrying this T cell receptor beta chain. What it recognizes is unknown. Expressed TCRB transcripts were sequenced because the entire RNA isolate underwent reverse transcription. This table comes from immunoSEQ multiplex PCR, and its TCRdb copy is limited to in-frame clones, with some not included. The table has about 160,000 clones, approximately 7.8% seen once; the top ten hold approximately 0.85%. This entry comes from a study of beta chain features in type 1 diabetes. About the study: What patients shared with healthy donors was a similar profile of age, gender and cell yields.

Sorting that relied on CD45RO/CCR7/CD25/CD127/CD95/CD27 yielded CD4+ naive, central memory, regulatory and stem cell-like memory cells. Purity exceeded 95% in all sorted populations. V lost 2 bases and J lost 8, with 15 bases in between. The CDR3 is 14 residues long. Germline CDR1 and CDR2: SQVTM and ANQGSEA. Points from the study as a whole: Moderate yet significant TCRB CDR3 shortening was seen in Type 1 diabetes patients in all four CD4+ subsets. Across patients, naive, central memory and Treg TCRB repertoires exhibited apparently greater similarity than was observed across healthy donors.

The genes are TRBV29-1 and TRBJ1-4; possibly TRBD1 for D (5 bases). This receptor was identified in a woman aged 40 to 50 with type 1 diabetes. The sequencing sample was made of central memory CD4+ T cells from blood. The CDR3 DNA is TGCAGCGTTGAAATACCCTCGACAGTAGAAAAACTGTTTTTT. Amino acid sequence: CSVEIPSTVEKLFF.